The clone carrying this T cell receptor (beta chain) was picked up a small number of times. A constant-region primer primed TCR beta cDNA synthesis from 500 ng of total RNA. Slightly modified ARM-PCR served as the procedure for the TCR beta libraries. These libraries came from three rounds of nested multiplex PCR. PCR rounds one and two used TRBV1-TRBV30 forward primers with a C-beta reverse primer for approximately 11 cycles each. In TCRdb, the multiplex PCR reads were re-called with MiXCR into one record per CDR3 protein. Seen here are hundreds of thousands of distinct CDR3 sequences, 50% to 60% observed once, and the top ten hold over 15%. The CDR3 runs 16 residues. V was clipped by 0 bases and J by 2 bases; unmatched bases: 4. This entry is derived from a study of tumor-infiltrating lymphocytes in primary liver carcinoma. It was unsorted whole blood that yielded blood RNA, and germline DNA was also extracted.

Sequences were obtained from peripheral blood. V is TRBV12-3 or TRBV12-4 and J is TRBJ2-7; 10 nucleotides match TRBD2. The TCR sequence derives from a woman between 25 and 40 years old with primary liver carcinoma and hepatitis B virus infection. In DNA form, the CDR3 reads TGTGCCAGCAGTTTAGCCCTAGCGGGGGCAACCTACGAGCAGTACTTC. Protein sequence: CASSLALAGATYEQYF.